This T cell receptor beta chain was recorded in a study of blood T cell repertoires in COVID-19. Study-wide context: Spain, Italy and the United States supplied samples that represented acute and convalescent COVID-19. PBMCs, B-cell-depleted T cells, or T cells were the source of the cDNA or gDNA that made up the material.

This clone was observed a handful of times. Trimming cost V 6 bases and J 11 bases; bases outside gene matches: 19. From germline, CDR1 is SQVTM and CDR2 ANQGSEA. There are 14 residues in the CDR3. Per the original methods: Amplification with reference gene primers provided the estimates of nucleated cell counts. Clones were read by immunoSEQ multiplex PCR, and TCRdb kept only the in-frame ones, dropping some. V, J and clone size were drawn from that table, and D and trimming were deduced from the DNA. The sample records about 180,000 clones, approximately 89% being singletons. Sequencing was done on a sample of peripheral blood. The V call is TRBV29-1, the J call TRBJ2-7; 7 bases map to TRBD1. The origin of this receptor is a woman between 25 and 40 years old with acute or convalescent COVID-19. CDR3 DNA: TGCAGCGTACAAACCGGGACAGAACTACGAGAGGAGTACTTC. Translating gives CSVQTGTELREEYF.